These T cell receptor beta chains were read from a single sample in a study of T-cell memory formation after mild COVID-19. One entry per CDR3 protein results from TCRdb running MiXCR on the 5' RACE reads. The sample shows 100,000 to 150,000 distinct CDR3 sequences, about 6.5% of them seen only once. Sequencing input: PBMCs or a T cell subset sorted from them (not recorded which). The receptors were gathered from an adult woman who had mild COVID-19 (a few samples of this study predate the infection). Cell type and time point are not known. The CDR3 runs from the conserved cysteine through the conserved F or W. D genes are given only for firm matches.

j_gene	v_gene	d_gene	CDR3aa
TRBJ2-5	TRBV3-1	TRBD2	CASTSSQLAGGLETQYF
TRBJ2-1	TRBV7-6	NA	CASSLIQSSYNEQFF
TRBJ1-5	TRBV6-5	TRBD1	CASSQQGGQPQHF
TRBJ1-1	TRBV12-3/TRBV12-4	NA	CASSLITFGTEAFF
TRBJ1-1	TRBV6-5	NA	CASSYQLAHEAFF
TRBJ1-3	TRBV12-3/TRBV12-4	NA	CASSFPFPLGNTIYF
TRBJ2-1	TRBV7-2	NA	CASSLGLGSYNEQFF
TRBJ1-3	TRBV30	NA	CAWSVSPPSSGNTIYF
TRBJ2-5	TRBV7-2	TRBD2	CASSLRLAGAKGTQYF
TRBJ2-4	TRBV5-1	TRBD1	CASSFDRGKVAKNIQYF
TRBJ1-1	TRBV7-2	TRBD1	CASRYGTGRTEAFF
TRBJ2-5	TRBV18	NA	CASSPTGNRETQYF
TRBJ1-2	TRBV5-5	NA	CASSLTTGGLVGYTF
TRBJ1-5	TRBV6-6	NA	CASTPNSNQPQHF
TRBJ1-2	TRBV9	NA	CASSVGVGPYGYTF
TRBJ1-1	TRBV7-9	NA	CASSLGARTVNTEAFF
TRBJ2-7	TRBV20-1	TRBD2	CSARALLAGGPRNEQYF
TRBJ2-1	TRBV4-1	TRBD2	CASSLGRASGGPSYNEQFF
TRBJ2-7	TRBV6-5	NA	CASRTPGRYEQYF
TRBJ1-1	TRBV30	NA	CAWSLQDNTEAFF
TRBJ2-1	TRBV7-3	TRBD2	CASSRTSGGSYNEQFF
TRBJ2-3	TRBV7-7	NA	CASSPLGPDTQYF
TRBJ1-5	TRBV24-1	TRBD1	CATSRRGTAGQPQHF
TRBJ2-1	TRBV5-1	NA	CASSLTGNYNEQFF
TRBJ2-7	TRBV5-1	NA	CASSLNRAYEQYF
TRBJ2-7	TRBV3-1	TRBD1	CASRGRQGEQYF
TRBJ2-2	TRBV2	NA	CASDTLPSGQNTGELFF
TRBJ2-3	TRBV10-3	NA	CAARGGEDTQYF
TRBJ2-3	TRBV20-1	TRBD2	CSAATGLTTSTDTQYF
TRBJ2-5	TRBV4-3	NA	CASSQGFQETQYF
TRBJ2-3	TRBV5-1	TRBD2	CASSPPSGSANTQYF
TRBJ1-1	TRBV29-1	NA	CSAVGVSTEAFF
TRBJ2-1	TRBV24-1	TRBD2	CATSEGTSGYNEQFF
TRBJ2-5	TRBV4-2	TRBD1	CASSQDQTGRETQYF
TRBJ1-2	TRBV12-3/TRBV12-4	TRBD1	CASSLDIGGGQGGYTF
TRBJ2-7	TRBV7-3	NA	CASSPSGQSYEQYF
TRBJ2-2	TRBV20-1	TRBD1	CSASERQGGRELFF